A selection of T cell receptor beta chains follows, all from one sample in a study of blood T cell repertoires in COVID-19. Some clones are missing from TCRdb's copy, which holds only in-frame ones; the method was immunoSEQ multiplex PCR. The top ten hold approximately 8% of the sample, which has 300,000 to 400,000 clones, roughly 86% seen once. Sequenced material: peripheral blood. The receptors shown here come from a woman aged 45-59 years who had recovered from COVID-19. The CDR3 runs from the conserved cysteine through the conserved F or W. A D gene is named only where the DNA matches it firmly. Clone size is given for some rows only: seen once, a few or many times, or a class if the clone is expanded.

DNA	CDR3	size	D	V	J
TGTGCCAGCAGTTACGGTGCAGGGCAACAGCCCCAGCATTTT	CASSYGAGQQPQHF	NA	NA	TRBV6-6	TRBJ1-5
TGTGCCACCAGCAGGGACCTAACAGGCGGAAACACCATATATTTT	CATSRDLTGGNTIYF	NA	NA	TRBV15	TRBJ1-3
TGTGCCAGCAGCTTAATTCCCACGGCGGATAAAGAAGCTTTCTTT	CASSLIPTADKEAFF	NA	NA	TRBV7-3	TRBJ1-1
TGTGCCAGCAGCTTAGGTGGGGGGACAGGGAACACCGGGGAGCTGTTTTTT	CASSLGGGTGNTGELFF	once	TRBD1	TRBV11-2	TRBJ2-2
TGTGCCTGGAGCCGGAGTGGAACCGAGCAGTACTTC	CAWSRSGTEQYF	NA	NA	TRBV30	TRBJ2-7
TGTGCCAGCAGTTGGACAGCGAGTAACAATGGCTACACCTTC	CASSWTASNNGYTF	few	NA	TRBV2	TRBJ1-2
TGCGCCAGCAGCTGGAAGCCTAGCGGGGCCACAGATACGCAGTATTTT	CASSWKPSGATDTQYF	NA	TRBD2	TRBV5-1	TRBJ2-3
TGTGCCAGCAGTTGGACACCGAACACTGAAGCTTTCTTT	CASSWTPNTEAFF	few	NA	TRBV6-5	TRBJ1-1
TGTGCCAGCAGTACAGGGTATGAGCAGTTCTTC	CASSTGYEQFF	NA	NA	TRBV12-3/TRBV12-4	TRBJ2-1
TGTGCCAGCGGGGGGGGCGACTCTGGAAACACCATATATTTT	CASGGGDSGNTIYF	NA	NA	TRBV2	TRBJ1-3
TGCGCCAGCAGCCCTCTGGAGGGCGGCTCTGAAGCTTTCTTT	CASSPLEGGSEAFF	NA	NA	TRBV5-1	TRBJ1-1
TGCGCCAGCAGCCAAGTTACAGGGAGAGGAGTCGCAACTAATGAAAAACTGTTTTTT	CASSQVTGRGVATNEKLFF	NA	NA	TRBV4-3	TRBJ1-4
TGTGCCAGCGGCCCGACAGGGCTCAGTGGAAACACCATATATTTT	CASGPTGLSGNTIYF	many	TRBD1	TRBV27	TRBJ1-3
TGTGCCAGCAGCCGAGCCTACGAGCAGTACTTC	CASSRAYEQYF	NA	NA	TRBV5-6	TRBJ2-7
TGTGCCAGCAGCGTCGGGACAGGGGTTCGGAGTGAAAAACTGTTTTTT	CASSVGTGVRSEKLFF	NA	TRBD1	TRBV9	TRBJ1-4
TGTGCCAGCAGCAAAGGACAGGGCGATAATTCACCCCTCCACTTT	CASSKGQGDNSPLHF	NA	TRBD1	TRBV9	TRBJ1-6
TGTGCCAGCAGCACCGGACACAAGTCTGAAAAACTGTTTTTT	CASSTGHKSEKLFF	NA	NA	TRBV28	TRBJ1-4
TGTGCCAGCAGCAACTATGGAGGGGAGACCCAGTACTTC	CASSNYGGETQYF	NA	NA	TRBV11-2	TRBJ2-5
TGTGCCAGCTCACCGCGGACAGAATCCTACGAGCAGTACTTC	CASSPRTESYEQYF	NA	NA	TRBV18	TRBJ2-7
TGTGCCAGCAGCTTAGGTGCTGGGGCCGGGGCCAACGTCCTGACTTTC	CASSLGAGAGANVLTF	once	NA	TRBV11-2	TRBJ2-6
TGTGCCAGCAGCGAGGACACATTCCATTCACCCCTCCACTTT	CASSEDTFHSPLHF	once	NA	TRBV7-9	TRBJ1-6